In this sample, the clone carrying this T cell receptor (beta chain) turned up once. Per the authors' pipeline: Nucleated cell counts were estimated from reference gene primer amplification. The repertoire was sequenced with immunoSEQ multiplex PCR; TCRdb's copy has only in-frame clones and lacks some. V and J calls and clone size follow that table, whereas D and trimming were derived from the DNA. The sample yields approximately 270,000 clones, more than 70% seen once. The source of the sample is a study of blood T cell repertoires in COVID-19. Study as a whole: Italy, Spain and the United States were the sources of the convalescent and acute COVID-19 samples. The analysed material was cDNA or gDNA that came from T cells, B-cell-depleted T cells, or PBMCs.

Per germline, CDR1 MNHEY and CDR2 SVGAGI. This CDR3 region has 15 residues. Trimming pared 0 bases from V and 0 bases from J, leaving 9 bases between. Recruited during active infection, patients (from Seattle) were subsequently followed longitudinally. The chain carries TRBV6-5 and TRBJ2-7; a weak D match, TRBD2 (5 bases). The sequence derives from a woman aged 30 to 39 with COVID-19, enrolled during active disease. Sequencing used peripheral blood. CDR3 sequence: CASSYSSGSSYEQYF. The CDR3 DNA is TGTGCCAGCAGTTACTCTTCGGGGAGCTCCTACGAGCAGTACTTC.